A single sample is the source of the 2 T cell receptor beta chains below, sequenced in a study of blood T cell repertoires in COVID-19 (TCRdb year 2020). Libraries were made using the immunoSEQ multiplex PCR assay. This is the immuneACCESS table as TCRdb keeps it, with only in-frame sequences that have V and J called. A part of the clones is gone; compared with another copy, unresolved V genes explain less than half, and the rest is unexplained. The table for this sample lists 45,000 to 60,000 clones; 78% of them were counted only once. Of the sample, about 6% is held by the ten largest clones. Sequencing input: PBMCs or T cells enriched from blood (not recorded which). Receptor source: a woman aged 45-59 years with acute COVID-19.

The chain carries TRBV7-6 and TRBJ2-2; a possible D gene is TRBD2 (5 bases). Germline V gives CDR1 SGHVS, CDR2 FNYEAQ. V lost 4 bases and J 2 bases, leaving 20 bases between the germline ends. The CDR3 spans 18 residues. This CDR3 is CASSSEGSPILNTGELFF. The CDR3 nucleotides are TGTGCCAGCAGCTCAGAAGGGAGCCCGATACTAAACACCGGGGAGCTGTTTTTT. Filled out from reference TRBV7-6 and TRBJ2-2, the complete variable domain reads GAGVSQSPRYKVTKRGQDVALRCDPISGHVSLYWYRQALGQGPEFLTYFNYEAQQDKSGLPNDRFSAERPEGSISTLTIQRTEQRDSAMYRCASSSEGSPILNTGELFFGEGSRLTVL.

Written as DNA, the CDR3 is TGTGCCAGCAGCTGGACAGTGAACACTGAAGCTTTCTTT. Encoded protein: CASSWTVNTEAFF. The V call is TRBV7-3, the J call TRBJ1-1, with a weak D call TRBD1 (6 bases). CDR1 is SGHTA, CDR2 FQGTGA, per germline. The CDR3 has 13 amino acids. The V gene lost 4 bases and the J gene lost 0 bases, with 6 bases spanning the gap. Based on the CDR3 plus reference TRBV7-3 and TRBJ1-1, the full variable domain is GAGVSQTPSNKVTEKGKYVELRCDPISGHTALYWYRQSLGQGPEFLIYFQGTGAADDSGLPNDRFFAVRPEGSVSTLKIQRTERGDSAVYLCASSWTVNTEAFFGQGTRLTVV.